This T cell receptor beta chain was identified during a study of graft-versus-host responses after intestinal transplantation (dated by TCRdb to the early 2020s). For the study in its entirety: Recipients received multivisceral, liver-intestinal, or isolated intestinal transplants. Donor T cell macrochimerism was defined as a peak of at least 4% donor T cells among recipient peripheral blood mononuclear cells. Bulk TCR-beta CDR3 sequencing was used to track graft-versus-host and host-versus-graft alloreactive T cell clones in the graft, circulation and bone marrow after intestinal transplantation. Rather than going through the commercial service, samples from a few later patients were sequenced in-house on an Illumina MiSeq and processed with MiXCR. Every recipient was given anti-thymocyte globulin induction, then maintenance tacrolimus and steroids for about three years. To identify alloreactive clones, pre-transplant mixed lymphocyte reaction products were sequenced and then compared with unstimulated pre-transplant donor and recipient T cells. The cohort enrolled about two dozen intestinal transplant recipients, one of whom was a retransplant, and 3 patients without pretransplant specimens were excluded.

Paper-wide results and their limitations: Patients with donor T cell macrochimerism had high GvH to HvG T cell clonal ratios in their allografts. GvH clones turned up in recipient bone marrow, with some appearing earlier in ileal mucosa or blood, a pattern consistent with an intestinal mucosal origin. The conclusions were limited by the relatively low number and heterogeneity of the intestinal transplant patients. Peak levels of circulating GvH clones were associated with declines in HvG clones early after transplant.

Dithiothreitol, EDTA incubations and collagenase D digestion were used to isolate intraepithelial and lamina propria lymphocytes from graft specimens. Bulk TCR-beta sequencing was performed on serial intestinal graft biopsy specimens collected as late as 600 days after transplant. The CDR3 runs 10 amino acids, cysteine and phenylalanine included. The entry retains the CDR3 DNA only, 30 bases that are in frame from base 1. Cut back by 4 bases and 10 bases, the V and J ends lie 4 bases apart. The germline V gene provides CDR1 MDHEN and CDR2 SYDVKM. About this clone itself: The antigen it binds to is not known. Base qualities are not at hand, and no much larger clone is one base apart.

To prepare the library, the immunoSEQ multiplex PCR assay was applied. Adaptive Biotechnologies carried out high-throughput TCR-beta CDR3 sequencing of genomic DNA for most patients. The study's processing was this. TCR sequencing data for some 19 patients were retrieved from Adaptive's ImmunoSEQ software; three other patients were processed with MiXCR and VDJtools. Because the origin of CDR3 nucleotide sequences shared between donor and recipient could not be assigned, those sequences were removed. At least 2-fold expansion over unstimulated cells and a minimum CFSE-low frequency of 0.002% (template counts) or 0.001% (read counts) were required for clones to be classified as alloreactive. Clones detected in sequenced pre-transplant spleen, lymph node, or MLR CFSE-low populations of the donor or recipient were defined as mappable. Cumulative frequency of alloreactive clones was calculated as a percentage of all sequences weighted by copy number. What TCRdb holds here is the immuneACCESS table cut down to in-frame rearrangements. Part of the clones is not present; checked against another copy, under half of the missing clones reflect an unresolved V gene, and the others are unexplained. Clonal size and the V and J genes are those of that table, whereas D and trimming came from the DNA. Counted in this sample were 35,000 to 40,000 clones; about nine tenths of them appeared once. In total, the top ten clones hold roughly 18% of the sample.

The origin of this receptor is a human patient who received an intestinal transplant, so some T cells may come from the graft donor. This sequence uses TRBV28 and TRBJ1-4; the D gene is not confidently resolved. The sequencing used ileum tissue, collected around 200 days after intestinal transplant. The CDR3 here reads CASSSGKLFF. The DNA sequence follows: TGTGCCAGCAGTTCTGGAAAACTGTTTTTT.